This is a list of T cell receptor beta chains from one sample in a study of Ad26.COV2.S vaccination and SARS-CoV-2 variants. Some clones are missing from TCRdb's copy, which holds only in-frame ones; the method was immunoSEQ multiplex PCR. The sample has 300,000 to 400,000 clones, roughly 90% seen once. Sequenced material: peripheral blood, taken in a trial of Ad26.COV2.S vaccine versus placebo. These receptors all stem from a person aged 18 to 59 who received the Ad26.COV2.S COVID-19 vaccine or a placebo. The CDR3 runs from the conserved cysteine through the conserved F or W. A D gene is named only where the DNA matches it firmly. Size is stated for part of the rows, as once, few or many counts, or as a class when the clone is expanded.

CASGPGSLRETQYF,TGTGCTAGTGGTCCAGGATCCCTTAGGGAGACCCAGTACTTC,TRBV12-5,.,TRBJ2-5,.
CASSFSYRAYNEQFF,TGTGCCAGCAGCTTCTCATACAGGGCATACAATGAGCAGTTCTTC,TRBV7-9,.,TRBJ2-1,.
CASSLVQGLDGYTF,TGTGCCAGCAGCTTAGTGCAGGGCTTAGATGGCTACACCTTC,TRBV13,.,TRBJ1-2,.
CASLGTVNTEAFF,TGTGCCTCTCTGGGGACGGTGAACACTGAAGCTTTCTTT,TRBV30,.,TRBJ1-1,.
CASSPPGQKNTEAFF,TGTGCCAGCAGTCCACCGGGACAGAAGAACACTGAAGCTTTCTTT,TRBV6-5,.,TRBJ1-1,TRBD1
CASSLVDSYEQYF,TGTGCCAGCAGCTTGGTTGATTCCTACGAGCAGTACTTC,TRBV5-6,.,TRBJ2-7,.
CASSSPGQRSNQPQHF,TGTGCCAGCAGCTCCCCTGGACAGAGAAGCAATCAGCCCCAGCATTTT,TRBV7-3,few,TRBJ1-5,.
CASSLGTSGRWFGELFF,TGTGCCAGCAGCCTAGGGACTAGCGGGAGATGGTTCGGGGAGCTGTTTTTT,TRBV11-2,.,TRBJ2-2,TRBD2
CASTKPGQYNEQFF,TGTGCCAGCACTAAACCGGGACAGTACAATGAGCAGTTCTTC,TRBV6-5,.,TRBJ2-1,TRBD1
CASSLDGAKFEQFF,TGTGCCAGCAGTTTAGACGGGGCAAAGTTTGAGCAGTTCTTC,TRBV5-4,.,TRBJ2-1,.
CASSEQGGNIQYF,TGTGCCAGCAGTGAACAGGGAGGGAACATTCAGTACTTC,TRBV12-3/TRBV12-4,once,TRBJ2-4,.
CASSFTWGGDANEKLFF,TGTGCCAGCAGCTTCACATGGGGTGGAGACGCTAATGAAAAACTGTTTTTT,TRBV11-2,.,TRBJ1-4,.
CASSPNRGELFF,TGTGCCAGCTCACCTAACAGGGGGGAACTGTTTTTT,TRBV18,.,TRBJ1-4,TRBD1
CASSQEGRDPNYGYTF,TGTGCCAGCAGCCAAGAGGGCAGGGACCCTAACTATGGCTACACCTTC,TRBV14,.,TRBJ1-2,.
CASSYSVYGGNTEAFF,TGTGCCAGCAGTTACTCGGTGTACGGGGGGAACACTGAAGCTTTCTTT,TRBV6-6,.,TRBJ1-1,.
CASSPFYGEEETQYF,TGTGCCAGCTCACCATTTTACGGCGAGGAAGAGACCCAGTACTTC,TRBV18,.,TRBJ2-5,.
CASSQGRLEGNEQFF,TGTGCCAGCAGCCAAGGACGGCTGGAAGGGAATGAGCAGTTCTTC,TRBV4-2,.,TRBJ2-1,.
CASSTRGNQPQHF,TGTGCCAGTAGTACCAGGGGCAATCAGCCCCAGCATTTT,TRBV19,few,TRBJ1-5,.
CATSDSGETQYF,TGTGCCACCAGTGATTCGGGGGAGACCCAGTACTTC,TRBV24-1,.,TRBJ2-5,.
CASSLRQGVLYGYTF,TGTGCCAGCAGTCTTCGACAGGGGGTACTCTATGGCTACACCTTC,TRBV6-5,few,TRBJ1-2,TRBD1
CASSLAGRGSYEQYF,TGCGCCAGCAGCTTGGCAGGGCGGGGATCCTACGAGCAGTACTTC,TRBV5-1,.,TRBJ2-7,.
CASSQAPGGQACTGANVLTF,TGCGCCAGCAGTCAAGCGCCTGGAGGACAGGCCTGTACAGGGGCCAACGTCCTGACTTTC,TRBV23-1,once,TRBJ2-6,TRBD1
CASSPEAREDYEQYF,TGTGCCAGCAGCCCCGAGGCCAGGGAGGACTACGAGCAGTACTTC,TRBV2,.,TRBJ2-7,.
CASSRQTDTQYF,TGTGCCAGCAGTCGACAGACAGATACGCAGTATTTT,TRBV19,.,TRBJ2-3,.
CASSLNRAGETQYF,TGTGCCAGCAGCTTAAACAGGGCCGGAGAGACCCAGTACTTC,TRBV7-9,.,TRBJ2-5,.
CASSLTGDSYEQYF,TGTGCCAGCAGCTTAACGGGGGACTCCTACGAGCAGTACTTC,TRBV7-9,.,TRBJ2-7,.
CASSRFNEQFF,TGTGCCAGCAGTCGCTTCAACGAGCAGTTCTTC,TRBV27,.,TRBJ2-1,.
CASSVGGGDYPNEQFF,TGTGCCAGCAGCGTAGGGGGGGGCGATTACCCCAATGAGCAGTTCTTC,TRBV9,.,TRBJ2-1,.
CASSQDPQGYKRPTNEKLFF,TGCGCCAGCAGCCAAGATCCCCAGGGGTACAAACGTCCTACTAATGAAAAACTGTTTTTT,TRBV4-1,.,TRBJ1-4,.
CASTLGKGEQYF,TGTGCCAGCACCTTGGGCAAGGGCGAGCAGTACTTC,TRBV13,.,TRBJ2-7,.
CASSFVLIETQYF,TGTGCCAGCAGTTTCGTCCTTATCGAGACCCAGTACTTC,TRBV12-3/TRBV12-4,once,TRBJ2-5,.
CASSLTSTNTEAFF,TGTGCCAGCAGCTTAACTTCGACGAACACTGAAGCTTTCTTT,TRBV7-2,.,TRBJ1-1,.
CASSYEGSNSPLHF,TGTGCCAGCAGTTATGAGGGCTCGAATTCACCCCTCCACTTT,TRBV6-5,.,TRBJ1-6,.
CASSLMRINEQFF,TGTGCCAGCAGTTTAATGCGGATCAATGAGCAGTTCTTC,TRBV12-3/TRBV12-4,.,TRBJ2-1,.
CASSLGTSYNEQFF,TGTGCCAGCAGCTTAGGTACTTCCTACAATGAGCAGTTCTTC,TRBV7-6,.,TRBJ2-1,.
CASSEAQVQANYGYTF,TGTGCCAGCAGTGAAGCACAGGTCCAAGCTAACTATGGCTACACCTTC,TRBV6-1,.,TRBJ1-2,.
CASIAQGARGYTF,TGTGCCAGCATCGCCCAGGGGGCGCGGGGCTACACCTTC,TRBV2,once,TRBJ1-2,TRBD1
CASTLTQTREAFF,TGTGCCAGCACCCTGACTCAAACACGGGAAGCTTTCTTT,TRBV12-3/TRBV12-4,.,TRBJ1-1,.
CASSPGTGWNTEAFF,TGTGCCAGCAGCCCGGGGACAGGGTGGAACACTGAAGCTTTCTTT,TRBV7-3,.,TRBJ1-1,TRBD1
CATSDSLGTGLRTGELFF,TGTGCCACCAGTGATTCACTCGGGACAGGGTTAAGGACCGGGGAGCTGTTTTTT,TRBV24-1,.,TRBJ2-2,TRBD1
CASSLEGNTDTQYF,TGCGCCAGCAGCTTGGAGGGGAACACAGATACGCAGTATTTT,TRBV5-1,.,TRBJ2-3,.
CASSAMTGFGYTF,TGTGCCAGCAGCGCCATGACAGGGTTCGGCTACACCTTC,TRBV7-2,few,TRBJ1-2,TRBD1
CASSYNGAPFYEQFF,TGTGCCAGCAGTTACAACGGGGCGCCTTTTTATGAGCAGTTCTTC,TRBV6-5,.,TRBJ2-1,.
CASSSMGQNTEAFF,TGTGCCAGCAGCTCGATGGGACAAAACACTGAAGCTTTCTTT,TRBV7-9,.,TRBJ1-1,.
CSVGGLAGNNNEQFF,TGCAGCGTTGGGGGACTAGCGGGAAACAACAATGAGCAGTTCTTC,TRBV29-1,.,TRBJ2-1,TRBD2
CASHKQGSSGANVLTF,TGCGCCAGCCATAAACAGGGCTCCTCTGGGGCCAACGTCCTGACTTTC,TRBV23-1,.,TRBJ2-6,.
CASSHVPGSEAFF,TGTGCCAGCAGCCACGTTCCAGGGTCAGAAGCTTTCTTT,TRBV7-2,.,TRBJ1-1,.